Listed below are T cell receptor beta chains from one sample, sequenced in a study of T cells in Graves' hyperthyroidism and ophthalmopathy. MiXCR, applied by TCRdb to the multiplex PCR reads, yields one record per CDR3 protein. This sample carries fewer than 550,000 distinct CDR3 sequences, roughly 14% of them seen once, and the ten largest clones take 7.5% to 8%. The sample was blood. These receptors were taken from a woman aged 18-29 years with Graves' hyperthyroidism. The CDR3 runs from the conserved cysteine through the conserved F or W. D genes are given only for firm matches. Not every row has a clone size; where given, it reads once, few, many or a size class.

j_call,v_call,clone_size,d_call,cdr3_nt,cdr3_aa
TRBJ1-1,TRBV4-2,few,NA,TGTGCCAGCAGCCAAGCTAGCACTGAAGCTTTCTTT,CASSQASTEAFF
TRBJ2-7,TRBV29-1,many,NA,TGCAGCGTCTCGGAGGTGAACGAGCAGTACTTC,CSVSEVNEQYF
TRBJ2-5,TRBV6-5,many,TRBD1,TGTGCCAGCAGTTACACAGGGGCTAAGTACCAAGAGACCCAGTACTTC,CASSYTGAKYQETQYF
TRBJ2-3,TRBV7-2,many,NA,TGTGCCAGCAGCCGGCGAGGGGTCCTTTTGACAGATACGCAGTATTTT,CASSRRGVLLTDTQYF
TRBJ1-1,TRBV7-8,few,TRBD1,TGTGCCAGCAGCTGGCCGCGACAGGGGTACATGAGCACTGAAGCTTTCTTT,CASSWPRQGYMSTEAFF
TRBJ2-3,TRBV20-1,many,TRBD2,TGCAGTGCTGCCCAGCGGGGGGGTACAGATACGCAGTATTTT,CSAAQRGGTDTQYF
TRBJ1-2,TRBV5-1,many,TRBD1,TGCGCCAGCAGCGGGGGACAGGGTCGGTATGGCTACACCTTC,CASSGGQGRYGYTF
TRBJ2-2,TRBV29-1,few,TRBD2,TGCGGGGGGGGGAACACCGGGGAGCTGTTTTTT,CGGGNTGELFF
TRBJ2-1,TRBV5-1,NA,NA,TGCGCCAGCAGCCTCGAGCTACTCAATGAGCAGTTCTTC,CASSLELLNEQFF
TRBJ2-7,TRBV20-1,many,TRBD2,TGCAGTGCTAGAGACGGGACTAGCGGGAGGACGTACGAGCAGTACTTC,CSARDGTSGRTYEQYF
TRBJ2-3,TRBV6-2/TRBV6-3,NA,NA,TGTGCCAGCAACTCCCTGAGGGGCCGGGAAGATACGCAGTATTTT,CASNSLRGREDTQYF
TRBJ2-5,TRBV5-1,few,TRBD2,TGCGCCAGCAGCTCCGGACTAGCGGTTTTAGAGACCCAGTACTTC,CASSSGLAVLETQYF
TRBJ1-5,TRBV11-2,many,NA,TGTGCCAGCAGCTTAGGTGGGGCAGGGGTTGGTCAGCCCCAGCATTTT,CASSLGGAGVGQPQHF
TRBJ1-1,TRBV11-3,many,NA,TGTGCCAGCAGCTTAACGATCGGGCAGGGGAGGACTGAAGCTTTCTTT,CASSLTIGQGRTEAFF
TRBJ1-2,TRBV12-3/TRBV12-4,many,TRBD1,TGTGCCAGCAGTTGGGGACAGGGCTATGGCTACACCTTC,CASSWGQGYGYTF
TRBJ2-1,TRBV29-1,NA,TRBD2,TGCAGCGTTGAAGATCTGGGGCTAGCGGGAGGGCTGAATGAGCAGTTCTTC,CSVEDLGLAGGLNEQFF
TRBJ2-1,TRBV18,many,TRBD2,TGTGCCAGCTCACCGACCGGGACTACCTCCAATGAGCAGTTCTTC,CASSPTGTTSNEQFF
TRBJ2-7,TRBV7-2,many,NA,TGTGCCAGCAGCTTAGGTTACAGCAGCTACGAGCAGTACTTC,CASSLGYSSYEQYF
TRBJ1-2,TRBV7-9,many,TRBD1,TGTGCCAGCAGCCCGCGGACAGGGAACTATGGCTACACCTTC,CASSPRTGNYGYTF
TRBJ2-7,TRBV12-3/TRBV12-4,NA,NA,TGTGCCAGCAGTACTAACGGGAGATCAGACGAGCAGTACTTC,CASSTNGRSDEQYF
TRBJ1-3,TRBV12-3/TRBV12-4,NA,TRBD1,TGTGCCAGCAGCTCGGACAGGGGTTTAGGAAACACCATATATTTT,CASSSDRGLGNTIYF
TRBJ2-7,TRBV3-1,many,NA,TGTGCCAGCAGCCACAGAACCTACGAGCAGTACTTC,CASSHRTYEQYF
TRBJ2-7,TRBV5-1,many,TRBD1,TGCGCCAGCAGCTTGGCAGGGGGCCTGTACGAGCAGTACTTC,CASSLAGGLYEQYF
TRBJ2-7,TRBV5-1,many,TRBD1,TGCGCCAGCAGCTTTGGGGGACAGGGATTGAACGAGCAGTACTTC,CASSFGGQGLNEQYF
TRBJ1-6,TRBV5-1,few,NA,TGCGCCAGCAGCTTTAGGTCCGATAATTCACCCCTCCACTTT,CASSFRSDNSPLHF
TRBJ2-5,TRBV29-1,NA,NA,TGCAGCGTTCGGGGGAGGGGGCTGTATGAAGGAGAGACCCAGTACTTC,CSVRGRGLYEGETQYF
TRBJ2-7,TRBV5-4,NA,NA,TGTGCCAGCAGCCAATTACAAGACTCGTACTACGAGCAGTACTTC,CASSQLQDSYYEQYF
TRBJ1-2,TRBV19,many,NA,TGTGCCAGTAGTACGGGAGGAAACTATGGCTACACCTTC,CASSTGGNYGYTF
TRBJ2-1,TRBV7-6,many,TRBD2,TGTGCCAGCAGCGGGACTAGCGGGTGGGCGGGATACAATGAGCAGTTCTTC,CASSGTSGWAGYNEQFF
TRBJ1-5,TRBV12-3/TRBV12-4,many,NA,TGTGCCAGCAGTTTACGGGGGCTGGAGCCCCAGCATTTT,CASSLRGLEPQHF
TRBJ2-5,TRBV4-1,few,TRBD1,TGCGCCAGCAGCCAAGACCGGGGTGGGGGACAGGGCCCTTGGTACCAAGAGACCCAGTACTTC,CASSQDRGGGQGPWYQETQYF
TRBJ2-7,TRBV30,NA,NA,TGTGCCTGGAGTGCTGGGGACCCCTACGAGCAGTACTTC,CAWSAGDPYEQYF
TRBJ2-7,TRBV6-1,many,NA,TGTGCCAGCAGTGAGCCTTTCCGGGGCTACGAGCAGTACTTC,CASSEPFRGYEQYF
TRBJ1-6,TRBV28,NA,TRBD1,TGTGCCAGCACCCTACAGGGGACGGCCTATAATTCACCCCTCCACTTT,CASTLQGTAYNSPLHF
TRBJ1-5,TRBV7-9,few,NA,TGTGCCAGCAAATCGTCAGGGTTGAGCAATCAGCCCCAGCATTTT,CASKSSGLSNQPQHF
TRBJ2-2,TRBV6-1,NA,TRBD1,TGTGCCAGCAGTTACCTCCGGGGGACAGGGAAGGTCGGGGAGCTGTTTTTT,CASSYLRGTGKVGELFF
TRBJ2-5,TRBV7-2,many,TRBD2,TGTGCCAGCAATTGGGCTAGCGGGGGGATCGAGACCCAGTACTTC,CASNWASGGIETQYF
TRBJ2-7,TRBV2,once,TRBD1,TGTGCCAGCAGCTCCCGGGACAGGATCTACGAGCAGTACTTC,CASSSRDRIYEQYF
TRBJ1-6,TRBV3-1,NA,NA,TGTGCCAGCAGCCCCTTTGGAAATTCCCTCCACTTT,CASSPFGNSLHF
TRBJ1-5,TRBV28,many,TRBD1,TGTGCCAGCAGTTTAGACAGGGATTGGAATCAGCCCCAGCATTTT,CASSLDRDWNQPQHF
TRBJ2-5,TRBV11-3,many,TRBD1,TGTGCCAGCAGTTCCGGGACAGGGGGCCCAGAGACCCAGTACTTC,CASSSGTGGPETQYF